This T cell receptor beta chain was sequenced in a study of shared clonotypes between healthy human individuals. Whole-study context: Participating donors consisted of a couple of women and a few men aged 18 to 49.

Study observations and caveats: Among donors, sharing of clonotypes was expected to be affected by sequencing depth.

Method: immunoSEQ multiplex PCR; TCRdb's copy keeps in-frame clones and lacks some. The table has 550,000 to 800,000 clones, 74% seen once; the top ten hold under 2%. The CDR3 covers 14 residues. The germline V gene encodes CDR1 MNHNS and CDR2 SASEGT. Trimming took off 2 bases at V and 0 bases at J, with 6 bases between the two ends. About this clone itself: What it binds is unknown. The sample carries other DNA sequences with the same CDR3.

This sequence was found in a woman between 25 and 40 years old in good health. The chain joins TRBV6-1 to TRBJ2-3; no firm D call. Sequencing was performed on memory CD4+ T cells sorted from blood. Subset: CD45RA-negative fraction. CDR3 sequence (DNA): TGTGCCAGCAGTGAAAGGAGTAGCACAGATACGCAGTATTTT. Protein sequence: CASSERSSTDTQYF.